This TCR beta chain appears in the sequencing data of a study of blood T cell repertoires in COVID-19. Study information: Spain, Italy and the United States supplied samples that represented acute and convalescent COVID-19. T cells, B-cell-depleted T cells, or PBMCs provided the cDNA or gDNA that served as material.

Germline-derived CDR1 and CDR2 are MDHEN and SYDVKM. The CDR3 contains 15 residues. The V end was cut by 1 base, the J end by 6 bases, with 13 bases between. This clone was seen a few times. Original processing notes: Nucleated cell counts were estimated from reference gene primer amplification. Profiling relied on immunoSEQ multiplex PCR, and the TCRdb table lists in-frame clones only, not all of them. From that table come the V and J calls and clone size; the DNA was used to work out D and trimming. This table holds some 91,000 clones, approximately 87% found once. This clonotype was obtained from a human donor in a cohort sampled during active COVID-19. This chain joins TRBV28 and TRBJ1-5, with a tentative D call TRBD1 (5 bases). The sequenced sample consisted of peripheral blood. In DNA, the CDR3 is TGTGCCAGCAGTTTATCTTCAGGGCAGGGTCAGCCCCAGCATTTT. Protein: CASSLSSGQGQPQHF.